Following are 27 T cell receptor beta chains from one sample sequenced in a study of blood T cell repertoires in COVID-19. Produced via immunoSEQ multiplex PCR; TCRdb's table is partial and in-frame only. Of 250,000 to 300,000 clones in the sample, about 89% were seen once. Sequencing was performed on peripheral blood. These receptors were collected from a man in his forties or fifties with acute or convalescent COVID-19.

This clone was detected only once. The chain combines TRBV2 with TRBJ1-2; possible D gene TRBD1, 6 bases. Germline V gene sequence: CDR1 SNHLY, CDR2 FYNNEI. V was trimmed by 2 bases and J by 8 bases, leaving 15 bases between them. The CDR3 contains 14 residues. CDR3 loop: CASSEYQGRVGYTF. The CDR3 DNA follows: TGTGCCAGCAGTGAATATCAGGGGCGCGTGGGCTACACCTTC.

This chain uses TRBV19 with TRBJ1-5; D is unclear. Germline CDR1 reads LNHDA; CDR2 reads SQIVND (reference sequence). The CDR3 loop spans 13 amino acids. V lost 4 bases and J lost 3, with 7 bases in between. The DNA for the CDR3 is TGTGCCAGTAGTAGTGGCCACAATCAGCCCCAGCATTTT. Amino acid sequence: CASSSGHNQPQHF.

The rearrangement links TRBV6-1 to TRBJ1-4; D perhaps matches TRBD1 (5 bases). Germline V gene sequence: CDR1 MNHNS, CDR2 SASEGT. This CDR3 contains 17 residues. V was pared by 4 bases and J by 0 bases, with 15 bases between. Here the CDR3 DNA reads TGTGCCAGCAGTGGACCCTTTGGGGGGGCAACTAATGAAAAACTGTTTTTT. It is translated as CASSGPFGGATNEKLFF.

This sequence joins TRBV5-4 and TRBJ1-4, with TRBD1 matching 7 bases. V shed 0 bases and J 12 bases; nucleotides not matched to a gene: 2. The CDR3 spans 12 residues. From germline, CDR1 is SGHNT and CDR2 YYREEE (reference sequence). The CDR3 spells CASSLAQGELFF. The CDR3 nucleotides read TGTGCCAGCAGCTTGGCCCAGGGGGAACTGTTTTTT. Filled out from reference TRBV5-4 and TRBJ1-4, the complete variable domain reads ETGVTQSPTHLIKTRGQQVTLRCSSQSGHNTVSWYQQALGQGPQFIFQYYREEENGRGNFPPRFSGLQFPNYSSELNVNALELDDSALYLCASSLAQGELFFGSGTQLSVL.

V and J are TRBV5-4 and TRBJ2-1, with 7 bases aligning to TRBD1. Germline CDR1 reads SGHNT; CDR2 reads YYREEE (reference sequence). The CDR3 sequence is 15 residues long. V gave up 0 bases and J gave up 2 bases; unmatched junction bases: 2. CDR3 sequence (DNA): TGTGCCAGCAGCTTGGACAGGGGTCCCTACAATGAGCAGTTCTTC. Translating gives CASSLDRGPYNEQFF. Complete variable domain (other parts from reference TRBV5-4 and TRBJ2-1): ETGVTQSPTHLIKTRGQQVTLRCSSQSGHNTVSWYQQALGQGPQFIFQYYREEENGRGNFPPRFSGLQFPNYSSELNVNALELDDSALYLCASSLDRGPYNEQFFGPGTRLTVL.

V usage is TRBV5-1 and J usage is TRBJ2-3; D unresolved. The ends were cut back, 2 bases at V and 0 bases at J, with 10 bases in the middle. The CDR3 loop spans 15 amino acids. Per germline, CDR1 SGHRS and CDR2 YFSETQ. In nucleotides, the CDR3 is TGCGCCAGCAGCTTTACAGATCCTAGCACAGATACGCAGTATTTT. As protein: CASSFTDPSTDTQYF.

This chain connects TRBV5-5 to TRBJ2-1, with D perhaps TRBD2 (5 bases). CDR1 and CDR2 from the germline V gene are SGHKS and YYEKEE (reference sequence). V lost 4 bases to trimming and J lost 6 bases, with 11 bases between them. The CDR3 loop spans 13 amino acids. This CDR3 is CASSIGIPNEQFF. The CDR3 DNA follows: TGTGCCAGCAGCATCGGGATTCCCAATGAGCAGTTCTTC.

The chain recombines TRBV29-1 with TRBJ1-2; 7 bases are a match to TRBD1. Germline V gene data show CDR1 as SQVTM and CDR2 as ANQGSEA. The V gene end was trimmed by 3 bases and the J gene end by 8 bases; junction bases not matched to a gene: 9. This CDR3 region has 13 residues. The CDR3 sequence is CSVEGQNQGGYTF. The CDR3 DNA follows: TGCAGCGTTGAGGGACAGAACCAAGGCGGCTACACCTTC. The full variable domain, completed using reference TRBV29-1 and TRBJ1-2, is SAVISQKPSRDICQRGTSLTIQCQVDSQVTMMFWYRQQPGQSLTLIATANQGSEATYESGFVIDKFPISRPNLTFSTLTVSNMSPEDSSIYLCSVEGQNQGGYTFGSGTRLTVV.

This clone was detected only once. V and J are TRBV11-3 and TRBJ2-3; 9 nucleotides match TRBD2. Germline V gene sequence: CDR1 SGHNT, CDR2 YENEEA. The CDR3 extends over 15 amino acids. After removal of 4 bases from V and 2 bases from J, the junction contained 4 bases not matched to a gene. The CDR3 nucleotides read TGTGCCAGCAGCTCGTTAGCGGGGGTCACAGATACGCAGTATTTT. Residues: CASSSLAGVTDTQYF.

V and J are TRBV7-8 and TRBJ2-7, with 7 bases identical to TRBD1. The CDR3 loop spans 15 amino acids. J lost 3 bases, V lost 6 bases, and 11 bases had no gene match. From germline, CDR1 is SGHVS and CDR2 FQNEAQ. The CDR3 reads CASRRQGRGIYEQYF. CDR3 DNA: TGTGCCAGCAGACGACAGGGAAGGGGAATCTACGAGCAGTACTTC.

This chain joins TRBV7-2 and TRBJ1-5, with D possibly matching TRBD1 (6 bases). This CDR3 has 14 residues. Germline V CDR1 and CDR2: SGHTA, FQGNSA. Trimming stripped 3 bases from V and 7 bases from J, with 13 bases between. The CDR3 sequence: CASSFQGWGQPQHF. The CDR3 nucleotides read TGTGCCAGCAGCTTCCAGGGGTGGGGGCAGCCCCAGCATTTT.

The J gene is TRBJ1-1, the V gene TRBV7-9; unclear D gene. The CDR3 length is 12 residues. Germline-derived CDR1 and CDR2 are SEHNR and FQNEAQ (reference sequence). V lost 10 bases, J lost 3 bases, and 12 bases lay in between. The CDR3 here is CAILDSYTEAFF. The CDR3, as DNA: TGTGCCATCCTAGACTCCTACACTGAAGCTTTCTTT.

This chain links TRBV5-4 with TRBJ1-4; no clear D. Germline CDR1 and CDR2: SGHNT and YYREEE (reference sequence). There are 13 residues in the CDR3. V was cut by 4 bases and J by 6 bases, with 10 bases left in between. In nucleotides, the CDR3 is TGTGCCAGCAGCCCCCGCGGGCATGAAAAACTGTTTTTT. Translating it yields CASSPRGHEKLFF.

The chain joins TRBV11-2 to TRBJ2-1; 7 bases match TRBD1. Germline trimming cut 4 bases from V and 6 bases from J; bases unmatched to any gene: 12. Germline V gene sequence: CDR1 SGHAT, CDR2 FQNNGV. CDR3 length equals 16 residues. In nucleotides, the CDR3 is TGTGCCAGCAGCTCGATGATGGGACAGTATCGCAATGAGCAGTTCTTC. It translates to CASSSMMGQYRNEQFF. The full variable domain, its missing parts supplied by reference TRBV11-2 and TRBJ2-1, is EAGVAQSPRYKIIEKRQSVAFWCNPISGHATLYWYQQILGQGPKLLIQFQNNGVVDDSQLPKDRFSAERLKGVDSTLKIQPAKLEDSAVYLCASSSMMGQYRNEQFFGPGTRLTVL.

In this sample, this clone turned up once. The rearrangement uses TRBV14 and TRBJ2-7, with TRBD1 matching over 7 bases. Germline lookup yields CDR1 SGHDN and CDR2 FVKESK. The CDR3 covers 16 residues. J lost 7 bases, V lost 0 bases, and 12 bases had no gene match. CDR3 residues: CASSQEGGQAWWEQYF. Written as DNA, the CDR3 is TGTGCCAGCAGCCAAGAGGGCGGACAGGCCTGGTGGGAGCAGTACTTC.

The rearrangement uses TRBV5-1 and TRBJ2-1; 14 bases fit TRBD2. Per germline, CDR1 SGHRS and CDR2 YFSETQ. The CDR3 contains 16 residues. The junction had 8 bases not matched to a gene; V was cut back by 4 bases and J by 8 bases. CDR3 protein: CASSAGLAGGADEQFF. The CDR3 DNA sequence: TGCGCCAGCAGCGCCGGACTAGCGGGGGGAGCGGATGAGCAGTTCTTC.

The rearrangement joins TRBV6-5 to TRBJ2-3, with a weak D call TRBD1 (6 bases). Germline V gives CDR1 MNHEY, CDR2 SVGAGI. The CDR3 consists of 15 residues. V was shortened by 5 bases and J by 0 bases, with 12 bases between the two germline ends. CDR3 loop: CASSRTVSSTDTQYF. In DNA form, the CDR3 reads TGTGCCAGCAGTCGGACAGTTTCTAGCACAGATACGCAGTATTTT.

This chain uses TRBV6-5 with TRBJ1-5; D is perhaps TRBD1 (6 bases). The ends were cut back, 5 bases at V and 4 bases at J, with 15 bases in the middle. Germline CDR1 and CDR2: MNHEY and SVGAGI. The CDR3 runs to 15 residues. The CDR3 is CASSRGGAGNQPQHF. The DNA of the CDR3 is TGTGCCAGCAGTAGAGGGGGGGCAGGTAATCAGCCCCAGCATTTT.

The chain has TRBV20-1 and TRBJ1-5, with 9 bases matching TRBD1. In germline, CDR1 is DFQATT, CDR2 SNEGSKA (reference sequence). The CDR3 runs to 14 residues. V lost 3 bases and J lost 4; bases outside the gene matches: 4. This CDR3 is CSASEQGANQPQHF. As DNA, the CDR3 is TGCAGTGCTAGTGAACAGGGGGCAAATCAGCCCCAGCATTTT.

The chain recombines TRBV14 with TRBJ1-3; D uncertain. Trimming pared 1 base from V and 9 bases from J, leaving 4 bases between. Germline CDR1 and CDR2: SGHDN and FVKESK. This CDR3 is built from 11 residues. This chain's CDR3 is CASSQGPTIYF. As DNA, the CDR3 is TGTGCCAGCAGCCAAGGGCCCACCATATATTTT.

The rearrangement joins TRBV2 to TRBJ2-1; 8 bases are shared with TRBD2. CDR3 length equals 17 residues. Trimming at V came to 6 bases and at J to 7 bases, leaving 17 bases not matched to a gene. CDR1 and CDR2 (germline): SNHLY, FYNNEI. DNA of the CDR3: TGTGCCAGCAGGCAAAGGCGGGGGGCCCCAGTGATTAATGAGCAGTTCTTC. Translated, it gives CASRQRRGAPVINEQFF. Using reference TRBV2 and TRBJ2-1 for the parts outside the CDR3, the full variable domain is EPEVTQTPSHQVTQMGQEVILRCVPISNHLYFYWYRQILGQKVEFLVSFYNNEISEKSEIFDDQFSVERPDGSNFTLKIRSTKLEDSAMYFCASRQRRGAPVINEQFFGPGTRLTVL.

The V call is TRBV12-3 or TRBV12-4, the J call TRBJ1-5; the D is unclear. V shed 6 bases and J shed 2 bases, with 5 bases lying between them. This CDR3 has 12 amino acids. DNA for the CDR3: TGTGCCAGCAGACTGGGCAATCAGCCCCAGCATTTT. Amino acids: CASRLGNQPQHF.

The chain recombines TRBV11-2 with TRBJ2-1; TRBD2 might be the D (6 bases). Germline CDR1 SGHAT, CDR2 FQNNGV. The V end lost 2 bases, the J end lost 6 bases, and 14 bases lay between the germline ends. The CDR3 is 15 amino acids. In DNA form, the CDR3 reads TGTGCCAGCAGCTTATATGCGGGGACTCCCAATGAGCAGTTCTTC. This encodes CASSLYAGTPNEQFF. Full variable domain (rest looked up from reference TRBV11-2 and TRBJ2-1): EAGVAQSPRYKIIEKRQSVAFWCNPISGHATLYWYQQILGQGPKLLIQFQNNGVVDDSQLPKDRFSAERLKGVDSTLKIQPAKLEDSAVYLCASSLYAGTPNEQFFGPGTRLTVL.

This clone has only one observation. The chain carries TRBV11-3 and TRBJ1-2; D is possibly TRBD1 (5 bases). Trimming removed 4 bases at V and 5 bases at J, with 11 bases between. Germline CDR1 and CDR2: SGHNT and YENEEA. This CDR3 is 13 amino acids long. CDR3 DNA: TGTGCCAGCAGCTCCGGGGGTGGATATGGCTACACCTTC. This encodes CASSSGGGYGYTF.

The J gene is TRBJ1-1, the V gene TRBV19; possibly TRBD1 for D (5 bases). Germline V gene sequence: CDR1 LNHDA, CDR2 SQIVND (reference sequence). The length of the CDR3 is 13 residues. V dropped 4 bases and J dropped 4 bases, with 10 bases sitting between them. In nucleotides, the CDR3 is TGTGCCAGTAGTACCCTGGGGGGCACTGAAGCTTTCTTT. Its protein product is CASSTLGGTEAFF.

A single count supports this clone. The chain joins TRBV2 to TRBJ1-2; D is undetermined. V lost 6 bases and J lost 8, with 16 bases in between. CDR1 is SNHLY, CDR2 FYNNEI, per germline. The CDR3 sequence is 13 residues long. CDR3 sequence reads: CASSARLRLGYTF. In DNA, the CDR3 is TGTGCCAGCAGCGCCAGACTGCGTCTAGGCTACACCTTC.

This sequence joins TRBV24-1 and TRBJ1-6; TRBD1 aligns across 8 bases. V lost 1 base and J lost 18; bases outside the gene matches: 4. Germline CDR1 is KGHDR and CDR2 is SFDVKD. This CDR3 is built from 12 residues. CDR3: CATSDFGQGPHF. CDR3 bases: TGTGCCACCAGTGATTTCGGACAGGGCCCCCACTTT.